The clone carrying this T cell receptor beta chain has a count of ten or more. What it recognizes is unknown. Via MiXCR, TCRdb re-called the 5' RACE reads, giving one row per CDR3 protein. The table has tens of thousands of distinct CDR3 sequences, roughly 5.4% seen once. This sample was included in a study of spatial heterogeneity in lung cancer. Study-level results: Whereas they appeared in blood less at follow-up, ubiquitous expanded tumor TCRs appeared there more at resection.

Regarding time point: sample taken at primary tumor resection. Sequencing of whole RNA from tumor, nontumor lung or frozen PBMC involved no sorting. The CDR3 contains 14 residues. The V and J ends lost 7 bases and 1 base respectively, with 10 bases between them. Germline V gene sequence: CDR1 MNHEY, CDR2 SVGEGT. The sample here was PBMCs, taken at surgery. The TCR was taken from a female donor with early-stage non-small cell lung cancer. This sequence joins TRBV6-2 or TRBV6-3 and TRBJ2-2; either TRBD1 or TRBD2 may fit D (5 bases each). The CDR3 bases are TGTGCCAGCAAGATTGGGGGGAACACCGGGGAGCTGTTTTTT. Encoded protein: CASKIGGNTGELFF.